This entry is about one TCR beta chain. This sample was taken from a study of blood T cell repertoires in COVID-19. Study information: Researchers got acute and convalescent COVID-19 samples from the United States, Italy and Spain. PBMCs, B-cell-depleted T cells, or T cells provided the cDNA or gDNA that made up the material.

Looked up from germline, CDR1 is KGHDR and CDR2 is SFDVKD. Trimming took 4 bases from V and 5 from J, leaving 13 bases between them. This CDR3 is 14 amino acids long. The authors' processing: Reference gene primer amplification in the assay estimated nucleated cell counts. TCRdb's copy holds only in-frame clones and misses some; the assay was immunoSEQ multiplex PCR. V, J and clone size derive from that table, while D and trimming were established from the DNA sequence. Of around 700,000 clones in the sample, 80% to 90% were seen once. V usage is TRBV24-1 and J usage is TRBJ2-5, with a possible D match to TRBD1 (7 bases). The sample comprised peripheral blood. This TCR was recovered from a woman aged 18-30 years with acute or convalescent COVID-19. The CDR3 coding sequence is TGTGCCACCAGTGAGTCGACAGGGAGGGAGACCCAGTACTTC. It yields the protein CATSESTGRETQYF.